These 27 T cell receptor beta chains came from one sample sequenced in a study of blood T cell repertoires in COVID-19. Some clones are missing from TCRdb's copy, which holds only in-frame ones; the method was immunoSEQ multiplex PCR. In the table there are 200,000 to 300,000 clones, around 89% of which are singletons. Material: PBMCs or T cells enriched from blood (not recorded which). Receptor source: a woman between 40 and 50 years old with acute COVID-19.

CDR3 protein: CASTRQVTYEQYF. DNA of the CDR3: TGTGCCAGCACCCGACAGGTAACCTACGAGCAGTACTTC. This sequence joins TRBV28 and TRBJ2-7; D is perhaps TRBD1 (6 bases). The CDR3 sequence is 13 residues long. Trimming left V 7 bases short and J 2 bases short, with 12 bases between. Germline V gives CDR1 MDHEN, CDR2 SYDVKM.

The CDR3 spells CATSPGARFYGYTF. As DNA, the CDR3 is TGTGCCACCAGTCCAGGGGCCCGCTTCTATGGCTACACCTTC. This chain connects TRBV24-1 to TRBJ1-2; the D gene is possibly TRBD1 (6 bases). The CDR3 has 14 residues. Germline V CDR1 and CDR2: KGHDR, SFDVKD. V gave up 6 bases and J gave up 4 bases, with 14 bases separating them.

The chain combines TRBV27 with TRBJ2-2; tentatively, D is TRBD1 (5 bases). The V and J ends lost 6 bases and 2 bases respectively, with 16 bases between them. Germline V gene data show CDR1 as MNHEY and CDR2 as SMNVEV (reference sequence). The CDR3 spans 16 residues. Written as DNA, the CDR3 is TGTGCCAGCAGGCTTTCCCAGGGTGCTAACACCGGGGAGCTGTTTTTT. As protein: CASRLSQGANTGELFF.

This clone was recorded only once. The chain uses TRBV18 and TRBJ1-1, with D perhaps matching TRBD1 (5 bases). Germline CDR1 reads KGHSH; CDR2 reads LQKENI. This CDR3 region has 13 residues. V lost 0 bases and J 11 bases, leaving 13 bases between the germline ends. CDR3 in DNA: TGTGCCAGCTCACCACCGTCTGGGGCAGGTGCTTTCTTT. This codes for CASSPPSGAGAFF.

This chain uses TRBV27 with TRBJ2-5; D not resolved. Per germline, CDR1 MNHEY and CDR2 SMNVEV (reference sequence). The CDR3 runs 14 residues. V was pared by 3 bases and J by 7 bases, with 15 bases between. The CDR3 loop reads CASSFNRGGGTQYF. The CDR3 region has the DNA TGTGCCAGCAGTTTCAACCGCGGCGGCGGGACCCAGTACTTC.

The chain employs TRBV3-1 (or the pseudogene TRBV3-2) and TRBJ1-1; D ambiguous. V lost 1 base and J 3 bases, leaving 9 bases between the germline ends. The CDR3 is 14 residues long. CDR1 is LGHDT, CDR2 YNNKEL, per germline (reference sequence). CDR3 DNA: TGTGCCAGCAGCCAAGCGTCGGGAGACACTGAAGCTTTCTTT. This sequence encodes CASSQASGDTEAFF.

The rearrangement uses TRBV11-3 and TRBJ2-1; 9 nucleotides align to TRBD2. Trimming cost V 1 base and J 9 bases; bases outside gene matches: 4. Germline V CDR1 and CDR2: SGHNT, YENEEA. CDR3 length: 14 residues. The chain's CDR3 is CASSLGGREGEQFF. CDR3 coding DNA: TGTGCCAGCAGCTTAGGCGGGAGGGAAGGTGAGCAGTTCTTC.

The V call is TRBV10-3, the J call TRBJ2-3; tentatively, D is TRBD2 (6 bases). V was trimmed by 7 bases and J by 4 bases, leaving 12 bases between them. The CDR3 is 13 residues long. The germline gives CDR1 ENHRY, CDR2 SYGVKD. This chain's CDR3 is CAITQGLADTQYF. In nucleotides, the CDR3 is TGTGCCATCACTCAGGGACTCGCAGATACGCAGTATTTT.

The gene calls are TRBV9 and TRBJ1-2, with 9 bases that match TRBD1. Per the germline V gene, CDR1 is SGDLS and CDR2 is YYNGEE. Trimming took 5 bases from V and 4 from J; bases not matched to a gene: 9. This CDR3 spans 15 amino acids. CDR3: CASSPGTGLLYGYTF. Written as DNA, the CDR3 is TGTGCCAGCAGTCCCGGGACAGGGCTCCTCTATGGCTACACCTTC.

J is TRBJ1-1 and V is TRBV19; TRBD1 is a possible D gene (5 bases). Germline loops: CDR1 LNHDA, CDR2 SQIVND (reference sequence). The CDR3 is 14 amino acids. V lost 3 bases and J lost 5, with 13 bases in between. The CDR3 protein is CASSMRQGKTEAFF. The CDR3 DNA follows: TGTGCCAGTAGTATGCGGCAGGGCAAAACTGAAGCTTTCTTT. Based on the CDR3 plus reference TRBV19 and TRBJ1-1, the full variable domain is DGGITQSPKYLFRKEGQNVTLSCEQNLNHDAMYWYRQDPGQGLRLIYYSQIVNDFQKGDIAEGYSVSREKKESFPLTVTSAQKNPTAFYLCASSMRQGKTEAFFGQGTRLTVV.

This rearrangement joins TRBV10-3 to TRBJ1-5, with TRBD1 identical over 8 bases. CDR1 and CDR2 from the germline V gene are ENHRY and SYGVKD. This CDR3 spans 13 amino acids. Trimming took 6 bases from V and 6 from J; bases not matched to a gene: 4. CDR3 residues: CAIRDREGQPQHF. CDR3 DNA: TGTGCCATCAGGGACAGGGAAGGTCAGCCCCAGCATTTT.

The chain combines TRBV4-2 with TRBJ2-1, with TRBD2 matching 7 bases. J gave up 6 bases and V 6 bases, and 8 bases lay outside the gene matches. Germline assignment: CDR1 LGHNA and CDR2 YNFKEQ. The CDR3 contains 14 residues. The CDR3 spells CASRVREMGNEQFF. CDR3 DNA sequence: TGTGCCAGCAGAGTGCGGGAGATGGGCAATGAGCAGTTCTTC.

The V call is TRBV5-1, the J call TRBJ1-3; perhaps TRBD1 as D (6 bases). The germline gives CDR1 SGHRS, CDR2 YFSETQ. The V and J ends lost 2 bases and 0 bases respectively, with 9 bases between them. This CDR3 contains 15 residues. The CDR3 loop reads CASSFNRDSGNTIYF. CDR3 DNA sequence: TGCGCCAGCAGCTTCAACAGGGACTCTGGAAACACCATATATTTT. The full variable domain, completed using reference TRBV5-1 and TRBJ1-3, is KAGVTQTPRYLIKTRGQQVTLSCSPISGHRSVSWYQQTPGQGLQFLFEYFSETQRNKGNFPGRFSGRQFSNSRSEMNVSTLELGDSALYLCASSFNRDSGNTIYFGEGSWLTVV.

The rearrangement joins TRBV28 to TRBJ2-1; 7 nucleotides agree with TRBD1. The CDR3 contains 15 residues. Trimming removed 6 bases from V and 9 bases from J; junction bases left unmatched: 14. Germline V gene data show CDR1 as MDHEN and CDR2 as SYDVKM. The CDR3 is CASSRGYQGQGEQFF. CDR3 DNA sequence: TGTGCCAGCAGCAGGGGGTATCAGGGACAAGGTGAGCAGTTCTTC.

The genes are TRBV12-3 or TRBV12-4 and TRBJ2-2; a possible D gene is TRBD2 (5 bases). V was trimmed by 4 bases and J by 7 bases, leaving 7 bases between them. This CDR3 is built from 12 residues. Written as DNA, the CDR3 is TGTGCCAGCAGTTCTGGACTCGGGGAGCTGTTTTTT. Protein product: CASSSGLGELFF.

The chain couples TRBV15 to TRBJ2-2, with a tentative D call TRBD1 (6 bases). In germline, CDR1 is LNHNV, CDR2 YYDKDF (reference sequence). V gave up 7 bases and J gave up 3 bases, with 15 bases separating them. The CDR3 contains 15 residues. In DNA, the CDR3 is TGTGCCACCAAAGCCCAGGGGCCCTACACCGGGGAGCTGTTTTTT. It specifies CATKAQGPYTGELFF.

This clone was counted between two and nine times. The genes are TRBV30 and TRBJ1-6; D is undetermined. Trimming removed 0 bases at V and 3 bases at J, with 3 bases between. CDR1 is GTSNPN and CDR2 is SVGIG in the germline V gene (reference sequence). This CDR3 is built from 13 residues. CDR3 amino acids: CAWSVSYNSPLHF. CDR3 DNA: TGTGCCTGGAGTGTCAGCTATAATTCACCCCTCCACTTT.

This clone has just one count. The CDR3 loop reads CASSLSYLAGDFHNEQFF. Here the CDR3 DNA reads TGTGCCAGCAGTCTCTCCTATTTAGCGGGAGATTTTCACAATGAGCAGTTCTTC. V and J are TRBV28 and TRBJ2-1, with TRBD2 identical over 9 bases. Germline trimming cut 5 bases from V and 5 bases from J; bases unmatched to any gene: 16. The CDR3 runs 18 residues. Germline-derived CDR1 and CDR2 are MDHEN and SYDVKM.

The CDR3 sequence: CEVGGKEGYTF. The CDR3 region has the DNA TGTGAAGTGGGGGGAAAAGAGGGCTACACCTTC. The chain joins TRBV19 to TRBJ1-2, with D maybe TRBD1 (5 bases). This CDR3 has 11 residues. From germline, CDR1 is LNHDA and CDR2 SQIVND (reference sequence). The complete variable domain, with remaining parts taken from reference TRBV19 and TRBJ1-2, reads DGGITQSPKYLFRKEGQNVTLSCEQNLNHDAMYWYRQDPGQGLRLIYYSQIVNDFQKGDIAEGYSVSREKKESFPLTVTSAQKNPTAFYLCEVGGKEGYTFGSGTRLTVV.

The rearrangement uses TRBV12-3 or TRBV12-4 and TRBJ2-1; 7 bases line up with TRBD2. The V gene end was trimmed by 9 bases and the J gene end by 5 bases; junction bases not matched to a gene: 7. This CDR3 is 13 amino acids long. The CDR3 protein is CASSKRENNEQFF. CDR3 bases: TGTGCCAGTAGTAAGCGGGAAAACAATGAGCAGTTCTTC.

Only one count was recorded for this clone. The chain couples TRBV5-1 to TRBJ1-1, with a weak D call TRBD1 (5 bases). CDR3 size: 12 residues. The germline CDR1 and CDR2 sequences are SGHRS and YFSETQ. V was trimmed by 4 bases and J by 4 bases, leaving 8 bases between them. CDR3 bases: TGCGCCAGCAGCGACAGACTCACTGAAGCTTTCTTT. This encodes CASSDRLTEAFF.

This clone was seen a handful of times. The chain has TRBV27 and TRBJ2-7; 8 bases are shared with TRBD2. The J segment lost 5 bases and the V segment lost 4 bases, leaving 16 bases of the junction unmatched. The CDR3 runs 17 residues. The germline CDR1 and CDR2 sequences are MNHEY and SMNVEV (reference sequence). CDR3 in amino acids: CASSSLFSSGSANEQYV. CDR3 DNA sequence: TGTGCCAGCAGTTCCCTGTTTTCCAGCGGGAGCGCCAACGAGCAGTACGTC.

The J gene is TRBJ1-1, the V gene TRBV30; D may be TRBD1 (6 bases). CDR1 is GTSNPN and CDR2 is SVGIG in the germline V gene (reference sequence). The V end lost 3 bases, the J end lost 4 bases, and 12 bases lay between the germline ends. The CDR3 extends over 13 amino acids. The CDR3 protein is CAWSADSGTEAFF. CDR3 sequence (DNA): TGTGCCTGGAGCGCGGACAGCGGCACTGAAGCTTTCTTT.

The chain couples TRBV24-1 to TRBJ2-3; maybe TRBD2 (7 bases). The CDR3 covers 15 residues. The V gene lost 3 bases and the J gene lost 3 bases, with 12 bases spanning the gap. Germline CDR1 KGHDR, CDR2 SFDVKD. The CDR3, as DNA: TGTGCCACCAGTGATCTCAGGGGAGGGACAGATACGCAGTATTTT. Protein: CATSDLRGGTDTQYF.

The chain has TRBV29-1 and TRBJ1-1; perhaps TRBD1 as D (5 bases). This CDR3 is built from 15 residues. V was trimmed by 8 bases and J by 0 bases, leaving 19 bases between them. In germline, CDR1 is SQVTM, CDR2 ANQGSEA. The CDR3 sequence is CSPRGVGPMNTEAFF. The CDR3 DNA reads as TGCAGCCCTCGGGGGGTCGGGCCCATGAACACTGAAGCTTTCTTT.

The V gene is TRBV24-1, the J gene TRBJ2-5; possibly TRBD1 for D (5 bases). The CDR3 has 15 residues. V shed 3 bases and J shed 5 bases, with 15 bases lying between them. Germline CDR1 is KGHDR and CDR2 is SFDVKD. CDR3 nucleotides: TGTGCCACCAGTGATGGGGCCAGGGATTGGGAGACCCAGTACTTC. Protein: CATSDGARDWETQYF.

This chain connects TRBV7-9 to TRBJ1-4; 7 bases map to TRBD1. Germline V CDR1 and CDR2: SEHNR, FQNEAQ (reference sequence). Trimming took 6 bases from V and 8 from J; bases not matched to a gene: 12. The CDR3 is 15 amino acids. CDR3 sequence: CASSNPKGAGEKLFF. Here the CDR3 DNA reads TGTGCCAGCAGTAACCCGAAGGGGGCAGGAGAAAAACTGTTTTTT.